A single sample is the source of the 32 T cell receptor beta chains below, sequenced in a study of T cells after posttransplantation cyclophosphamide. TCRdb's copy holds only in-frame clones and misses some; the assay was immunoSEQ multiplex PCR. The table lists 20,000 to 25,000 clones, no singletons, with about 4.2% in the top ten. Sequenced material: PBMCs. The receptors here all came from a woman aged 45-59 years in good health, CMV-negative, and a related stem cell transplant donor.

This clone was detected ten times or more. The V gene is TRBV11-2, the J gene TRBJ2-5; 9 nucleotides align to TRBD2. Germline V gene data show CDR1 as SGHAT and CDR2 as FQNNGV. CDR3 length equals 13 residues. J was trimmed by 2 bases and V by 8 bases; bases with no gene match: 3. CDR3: CASQAGGQETQYF. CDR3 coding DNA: TGTGCCAGCCAAGCGGGGGGACAAGAGACCCAGTACTTC. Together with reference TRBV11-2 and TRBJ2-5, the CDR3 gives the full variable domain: EAGVAQSPRYKIIEKRQSVAFWCNPISGHATLYWYQQILGQGPKLLIQFQNNGVVDDSQLPKDRFSAERLKGVDSTLKIQPAKLEDSAVYLCASQAGGQETQYFGPGTRLLVL.

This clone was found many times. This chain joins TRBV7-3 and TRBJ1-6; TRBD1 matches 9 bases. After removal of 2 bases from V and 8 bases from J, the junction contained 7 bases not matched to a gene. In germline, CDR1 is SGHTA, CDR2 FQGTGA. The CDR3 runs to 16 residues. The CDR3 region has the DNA TGTGCCAGCAGCTTACAGGGGACAGGGCTGGATTCACCCCTCCACTTT. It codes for CASSLQGTGLDSPLHF.

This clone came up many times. Here the CDR3 DNA reads TGTGCCAGTAGTACAAGGGACAGTAGCAATCAGCCCCAGCATTTT. Encoded protein: CASSTRDSSNQPQHF. The chain is built from TRBV19 and TRBJ1-5; 7 bases match TRBD1. Germline V gene sequence: CDR1 LNHDA, CDR2 SQIVND (reference sequence). CDR3 length: 15 residues. V lost 4 bases to trimming and J lost 0 bases; unmatched junction nucleotides: 3. The full variable domain, in which reference TRBV19 and TRBJ1-5 provide the parts outside the CDR3, is DGGITQSPKYLFRKEGQNVTLSCEQNLNHDAMYWYRQDPGQGLRLIYYSQIVNDFQKGDIAEGYSVSREKKESFPLTVTSAQKNPTAFYLCASSTRDSSNQPQHFGDGTRLSIL.

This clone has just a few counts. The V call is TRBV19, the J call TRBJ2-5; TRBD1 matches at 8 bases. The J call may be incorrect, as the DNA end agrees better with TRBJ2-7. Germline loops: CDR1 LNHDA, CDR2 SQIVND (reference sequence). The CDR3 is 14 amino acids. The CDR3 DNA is TGTGCCAGTAGAGAGACAGGGGCCCCCTACGAGCAGTACTTC. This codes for CASRETGAPYEQYF.

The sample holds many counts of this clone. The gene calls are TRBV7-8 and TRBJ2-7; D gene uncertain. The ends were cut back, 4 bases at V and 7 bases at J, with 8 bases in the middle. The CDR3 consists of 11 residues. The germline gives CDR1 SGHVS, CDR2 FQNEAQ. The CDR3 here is CASSSHIEQYF. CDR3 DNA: TGTGCCAGCAGCTCGCACATAGAGCAGTACTTC.

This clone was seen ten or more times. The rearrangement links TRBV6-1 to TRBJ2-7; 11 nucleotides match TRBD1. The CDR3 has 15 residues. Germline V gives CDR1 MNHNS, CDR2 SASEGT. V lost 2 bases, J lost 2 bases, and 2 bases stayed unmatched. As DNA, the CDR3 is TGTGCCAGCAGTGAATGGGGACAGGGGGCCTACGAGCAGTACTTC. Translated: CASSEWGQGAYEQYF.

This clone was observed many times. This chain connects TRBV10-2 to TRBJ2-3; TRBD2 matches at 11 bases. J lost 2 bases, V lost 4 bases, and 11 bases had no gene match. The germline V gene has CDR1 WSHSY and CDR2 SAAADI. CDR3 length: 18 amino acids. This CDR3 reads CASSAGTSGWGNTDTQYF. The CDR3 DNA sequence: TGCGCCAGCAGTGCCGGGACTAGCGGATGGGGAAACACAGATACGCAGTATTTT.

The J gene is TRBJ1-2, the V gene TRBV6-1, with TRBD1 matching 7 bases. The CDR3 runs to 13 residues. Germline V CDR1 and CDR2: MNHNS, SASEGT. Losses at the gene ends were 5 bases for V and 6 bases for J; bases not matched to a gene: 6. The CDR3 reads CASSLRGQNGYTF. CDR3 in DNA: TGTGCCAGCAGTTTGAGGGGGCAGAATGGCTACACCTTC.

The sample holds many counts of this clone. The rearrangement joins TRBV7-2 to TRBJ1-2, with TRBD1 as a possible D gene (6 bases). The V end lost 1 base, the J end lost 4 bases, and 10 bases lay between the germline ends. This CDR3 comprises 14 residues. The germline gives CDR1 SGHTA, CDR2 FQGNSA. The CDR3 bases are TGTGCCAGCAGCTTAGACAGGGTGGTCTATGGCTACACCTTC. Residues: CASSLDRVVYGYTF.

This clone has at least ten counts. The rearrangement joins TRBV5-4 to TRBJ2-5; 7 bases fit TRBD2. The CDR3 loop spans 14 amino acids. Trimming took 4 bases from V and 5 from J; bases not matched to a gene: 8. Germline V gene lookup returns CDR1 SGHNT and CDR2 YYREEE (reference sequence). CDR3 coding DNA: TGTGCCAGCAGCCCCCGGGGGGTGTTGGAGACCCAGTACTTC. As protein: CASSPRGVLETQYF. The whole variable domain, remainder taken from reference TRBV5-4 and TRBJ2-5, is ETGVTQSPTHLIKTRGQQVTLRCSSQSGHNTVSWYQQALGQGPQFIFQYYREEENGRGNFPPRFSGLQFPNYSSELNVNALELDDSALYLCASSPRGVLETQYFGPGTRLLVL.

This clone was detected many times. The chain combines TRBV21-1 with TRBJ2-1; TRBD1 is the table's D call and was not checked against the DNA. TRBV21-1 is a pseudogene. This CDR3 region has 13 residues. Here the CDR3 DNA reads TGTGCCAGCAGCAAAGGGGGGCTAGCTCAGCAGTTCTTC. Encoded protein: CASSKGGLAQQFF.

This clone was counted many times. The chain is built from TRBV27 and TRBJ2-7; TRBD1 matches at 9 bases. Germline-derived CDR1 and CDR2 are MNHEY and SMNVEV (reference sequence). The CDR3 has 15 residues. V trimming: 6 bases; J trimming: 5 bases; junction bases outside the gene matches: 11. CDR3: CASRDTGGPSNEQYF. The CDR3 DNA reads TGTGCCAGCAGGGACACAGGGGGCCCGTCTAACGAGCAGTACTTC.

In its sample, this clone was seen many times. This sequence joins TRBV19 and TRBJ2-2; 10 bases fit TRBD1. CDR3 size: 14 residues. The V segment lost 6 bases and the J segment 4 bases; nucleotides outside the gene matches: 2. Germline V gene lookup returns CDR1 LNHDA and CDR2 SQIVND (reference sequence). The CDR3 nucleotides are TGTGCCAGTAGGGACAGGGGGTCCACCGGGGAGCTGTTTTTT. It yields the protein CASRDRGSTGELFF.

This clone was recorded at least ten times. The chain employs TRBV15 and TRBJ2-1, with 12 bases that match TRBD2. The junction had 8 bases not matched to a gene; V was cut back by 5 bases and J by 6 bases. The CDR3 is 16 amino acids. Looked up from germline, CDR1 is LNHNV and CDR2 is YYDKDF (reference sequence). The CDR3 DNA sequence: TGTGCCACCAGCGGGGCCGGGACTAGCGGGTTCAATGAGCAGTTCTTC. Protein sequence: CATSGAGTSGFNEQFF.

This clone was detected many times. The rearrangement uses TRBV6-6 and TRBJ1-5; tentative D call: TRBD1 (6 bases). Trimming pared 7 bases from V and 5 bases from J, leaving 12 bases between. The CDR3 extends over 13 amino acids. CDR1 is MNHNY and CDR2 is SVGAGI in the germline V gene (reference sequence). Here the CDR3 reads CASTGGGYQPQHF. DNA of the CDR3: TGTGCCAGCACGGGGGGGGGCTATCAGCCCCAGCATTTT.

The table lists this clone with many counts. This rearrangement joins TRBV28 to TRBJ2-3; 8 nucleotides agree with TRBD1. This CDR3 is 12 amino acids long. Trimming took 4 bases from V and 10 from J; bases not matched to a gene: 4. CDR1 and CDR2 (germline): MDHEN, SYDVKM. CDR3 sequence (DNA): TGTGCCAGCAGTTCCAGGGGGCGCCCGCAGTATTTT. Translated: CASSSRGRPQYF.

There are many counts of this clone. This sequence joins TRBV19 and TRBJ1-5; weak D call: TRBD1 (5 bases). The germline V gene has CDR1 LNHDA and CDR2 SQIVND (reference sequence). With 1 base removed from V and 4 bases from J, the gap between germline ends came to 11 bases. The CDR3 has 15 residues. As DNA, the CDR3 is TGTGCCAGTAGTATAGGGGCAGGGTTTAATCAGCCCCAGCATTTT. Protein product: CASSIGAGFNQPQHF.

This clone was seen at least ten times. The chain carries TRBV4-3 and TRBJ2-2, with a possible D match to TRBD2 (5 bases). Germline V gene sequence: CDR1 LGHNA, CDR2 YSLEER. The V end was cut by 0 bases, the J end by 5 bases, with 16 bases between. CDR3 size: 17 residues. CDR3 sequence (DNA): TGCGCCAGCAGCCAAGATCGAGGACTCGGGTCTACCGGGGAGCTGTTTTTT. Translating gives CASSQDRGLGSTGELFF.

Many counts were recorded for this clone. For the CDR3, the DNA is TGTGCCAGCAGTTTATCGGCAGGGGGCCGCAATCAGCCCCAGCATTTT. The encoded protein is CASSLSAGGRNQPQHF. J is TRBJ1-5 and V is TRBV27, with 8 bases that match TRBD1. This CDR3 region has 16 residues. V shed 0 bases and J 2 bases; nucleotides not matched to a gene: 3. Looked up from germline, CDR1 is MNHEY and CDR2 is SMNVEV (reference sequence).

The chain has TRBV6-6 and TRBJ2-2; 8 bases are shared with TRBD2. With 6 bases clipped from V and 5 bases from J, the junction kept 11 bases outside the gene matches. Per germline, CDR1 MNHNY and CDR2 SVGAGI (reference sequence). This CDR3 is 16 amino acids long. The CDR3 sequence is CASSDGAGGGTGELFF. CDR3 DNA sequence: TGTGCCAGCAGCGACGGGGCGGGGGGCGGGACCGGGGAGCTGTTTTTT.

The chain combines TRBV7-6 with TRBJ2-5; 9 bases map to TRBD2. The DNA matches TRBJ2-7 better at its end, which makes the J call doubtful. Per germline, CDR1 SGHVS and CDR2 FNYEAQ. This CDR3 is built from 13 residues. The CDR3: CASSLRGRDEQYF. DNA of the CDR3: TGTGCCAGCAGCTTACGCGGGAGGGACGAGCAGTACTTC.

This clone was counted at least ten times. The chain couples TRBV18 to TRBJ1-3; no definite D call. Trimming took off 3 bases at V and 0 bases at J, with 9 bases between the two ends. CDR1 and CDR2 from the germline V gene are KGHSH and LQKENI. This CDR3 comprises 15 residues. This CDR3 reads CASSPRRDSGNTIYF. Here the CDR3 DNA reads TGTGCCAGCTCACCTAGGAGAGACTCTGGAAACACCATATATTTT.

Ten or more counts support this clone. CDR3 residues: CASSLVRTASIQPQHF. The CDR3 DNA reads as TGTGCCAGCAGCTTGGTTAGGACAGCCTCCATTCAGCCCCAGCATTTT. The J gene is TRBJ1-5, the V gene TRBV5-4, with D maybe TRBD1 (6 bases). V was trimmed by 0 bases and J by 6 bases, leaving 16 bases between them. Germline V gives CDR1 SGHNT, CDR2 YYREEE (reference sequence). The CDR3 consists of 16 residues.

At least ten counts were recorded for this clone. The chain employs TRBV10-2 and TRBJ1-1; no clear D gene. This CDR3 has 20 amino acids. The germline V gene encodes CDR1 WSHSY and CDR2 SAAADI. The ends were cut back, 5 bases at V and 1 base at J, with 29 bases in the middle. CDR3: CASSQSRFGGSGGTNTEAFF. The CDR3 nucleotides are TGCGCCAGCAGTCAGAGTAGATTCGGAGGCAGTGGCGGTACGAACACTGAAGCTTTCTTT.

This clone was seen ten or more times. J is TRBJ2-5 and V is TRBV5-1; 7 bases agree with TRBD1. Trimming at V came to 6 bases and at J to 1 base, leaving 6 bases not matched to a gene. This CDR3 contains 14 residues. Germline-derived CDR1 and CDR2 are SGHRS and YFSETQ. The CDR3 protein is CASTSGQLQETQYF. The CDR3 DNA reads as TGCGCCAGCACCTCGGGACAGCTCCAAGAGACCCAGTACTTC.

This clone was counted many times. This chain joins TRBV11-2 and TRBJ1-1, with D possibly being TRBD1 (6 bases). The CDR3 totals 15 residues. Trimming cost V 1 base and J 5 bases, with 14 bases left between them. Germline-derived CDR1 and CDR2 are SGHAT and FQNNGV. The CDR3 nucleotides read TGTGCCAGCAGCTTAGCCGGACAGAGTAATACTGAAGCTTTCTTT. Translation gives CASSLAGQSNTEAFF.

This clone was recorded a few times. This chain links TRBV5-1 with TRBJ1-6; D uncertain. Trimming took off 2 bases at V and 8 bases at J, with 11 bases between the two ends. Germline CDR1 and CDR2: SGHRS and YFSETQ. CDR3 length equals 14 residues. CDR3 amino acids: CASSFDVRDSPLHF. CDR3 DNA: TGCGCCAGCAGCTTCGACGTCCGGGATTCACCCCTCCACTTT. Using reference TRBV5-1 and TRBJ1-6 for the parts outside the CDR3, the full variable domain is KAGVTQTPRYLIKTRGQQVTLSCSPISGHRSVSWYQQTPGQGLQFLFEYFSETQRNKGNFPGRFSGRQFSNSRSEMNVSTLELGDSALYLCASSFDVRDSPLHFGNGTRLTVT.

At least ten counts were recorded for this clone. The CDR3 here is CASSPLGDSYNEQFF. The CDR3 bases are TGTGCCAGCAGTCCTCTAGGGGACTCCTACAATGAGCAGTTCTTC. The chain uses TRBV28 and TRBJ2-1; TRBD1 might be the D (5 bases). Trimming stripped 5 bases from V and 0 bases from J, with 11 bases between. Germline CDR1 MDHEN, CDR2 SYDVKM. The CDR3 sequence is 15 residues long. The full variable domain, rest sourced from reference TRBV28 and TRBJ2-1, is DVKVTQSSRYLVKRTGEKVFLECVQDMDHENMFWYRQDPGLGLRLIYFSYDVKMKEKGDIPEGYSVSREKKERFSLILESASTNQTSMYLCASSPLGDSYNEQFFGPGTRLTVL.

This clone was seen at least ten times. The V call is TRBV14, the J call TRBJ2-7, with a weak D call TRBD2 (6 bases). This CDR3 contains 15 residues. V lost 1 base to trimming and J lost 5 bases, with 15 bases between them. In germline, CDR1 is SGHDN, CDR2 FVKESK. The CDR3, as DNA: TGTGCCAGCAGCCAAGGGAGGGGTCCCCCACACGAGCAGTACTTC. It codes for CASSQGRGPPHEQYF. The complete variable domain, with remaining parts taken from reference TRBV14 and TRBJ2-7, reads EAGVTQFPSHSVIEKGQTVTLRCDPISGHDNLYWYRRVMGKEIKFLLHFVKESKQDESGMPNNRFLAERTGGTYSTLKVQPAELEDSGVYFCASSQGRGPPHEQYFGPGTRLTVT.

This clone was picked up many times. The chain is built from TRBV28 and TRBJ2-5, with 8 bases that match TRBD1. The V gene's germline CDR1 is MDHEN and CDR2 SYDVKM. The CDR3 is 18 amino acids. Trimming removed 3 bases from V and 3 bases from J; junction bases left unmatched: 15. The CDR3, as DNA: TGTGCCAGCAGTTTTTTTTGGGACAGGTCCTCGGTAAAAGAGACCCAGTACTTC. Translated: CASSFFWDRSSVKETQYF. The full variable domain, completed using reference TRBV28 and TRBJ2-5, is DVKVTQSSRYLVKRTGEKVFLECVQDMDHENMFWYRQDPGLGLRLIYFSYDVKMKEKGDIPEGYSVSREKKERFSLILESASTNQTSMYLCASSFFWDRSSVKETQYFGPGTRLLVL.

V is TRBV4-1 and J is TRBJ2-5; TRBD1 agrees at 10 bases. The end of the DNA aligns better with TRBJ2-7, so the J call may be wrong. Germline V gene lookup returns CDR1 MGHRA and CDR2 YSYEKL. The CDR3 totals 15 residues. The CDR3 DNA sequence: TGCGCCAGCAGCCAAGGACAGGGGGCCTCCTACGAGCAGTACTTC. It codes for CASSQGQGASYEQYF.

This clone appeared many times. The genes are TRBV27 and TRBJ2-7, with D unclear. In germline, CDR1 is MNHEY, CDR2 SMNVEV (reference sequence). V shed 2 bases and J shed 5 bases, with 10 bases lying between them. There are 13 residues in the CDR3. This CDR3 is CASSLRVLHEQYF. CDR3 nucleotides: TGTGCCAGCAGTTTACGAGTTCTCCACGAGCAGTACTTC.